This TCR beta chain derives from a study of blood T cell repertoires in COVID-19. Study context: Both acute and convalescent COVID-19 samples were obtained from the United States, Italy and Spain. Sources were T cells, B-cell-depleted T cells, or PBMCs; the material itself was cDNA or gDNA.

Original methodology: It was from reference gene primer amplification that nucleated cell counts were estimated. The assay was immunoSEQ multiplex PCR, and TCRdb's table has in-frame clones only and misses some. V and J calls and clone size come straight from that table; D and trimming were deduced from the DNA. The sample gives approximately 250,000 clones, 86% of which show up once; over 2% is in the top ten. This clone was found once. The TCR originated in a man aged 30 to 39 who had recovered from COVID-19. Input material: peripheral blood.

The DNA for the CDR3 is TGTGCCAGCAGTGCCTCAATAGCGGGGGGCCTACAAGAGACCCAGTACTTC. It codes for CASSASIAGGLQETQYF. The chain combines TRBV6-1 with TRBJ2-5; 10 nucleotides align to TRBD2. V trimming: 4 bases; J trimming: 2 bases; junction bases outside the gene matches: 10. This CDR3 region has 17 residues. The germline V gene encodes CDR1 MNHNS and CDR2 SASEGT.